This T cell receptor beta chain originates from a study of vaccination and CD4 T cells after COVID-19. Across the whole study: From HCoV-229E, HCoV-OC43, HCoV-NL63 and SARS-CoV-2, overlapping spike peptides were used to stimulate the cells. Study outcomes and limitations: For SARS-CoV-2-reactive clonotypes, the median went from about 22 to 38, a nonsignificant increase.

Documented treatment: approximately 9-day PBMC culture with coronavirus spike peptide pools or control peptides (ViraFEST assay). Under the ViraFEST approach, antigen-specific T cells were expanded with peptide pools and TCRs subsequently sequenced. Concerning this clonotype: The antigen is undetermined.

Oncomine TCR Beta short-read sequencing was applied to DNA from cultured CD4+ T cells. MiXCR, applied by TCRdb to the PCR reads, yields one record per CDR3 protein. The table shows about 16,000 distinct CDR3 sequences, with 75% occurring only once. Per the germline V gene, CDR1 is DFQATT and CDR2 is SNEGSKA (reference sequence). The CDR3 totals 14 residues. The V segment lost 2 bases and the J segment 9 bases; nucleotides outside the gene matches: 3. The source of this sequence is a human donor who received a COVID-19 vaccine. The chain combines TRBV20-1 with TRBJ1-6; TRBD1 matches 11 bases. Sample: CD4+ T cells from blood, cultured in vitro, taken after SARS-CoV-2 vaccination. The CDR3 DNA is TGCAGTGCTAGACGGACAGGGGGCCGTTCACCCCTCCACTTT. Its protein is CSARRTGGRSPLHF.